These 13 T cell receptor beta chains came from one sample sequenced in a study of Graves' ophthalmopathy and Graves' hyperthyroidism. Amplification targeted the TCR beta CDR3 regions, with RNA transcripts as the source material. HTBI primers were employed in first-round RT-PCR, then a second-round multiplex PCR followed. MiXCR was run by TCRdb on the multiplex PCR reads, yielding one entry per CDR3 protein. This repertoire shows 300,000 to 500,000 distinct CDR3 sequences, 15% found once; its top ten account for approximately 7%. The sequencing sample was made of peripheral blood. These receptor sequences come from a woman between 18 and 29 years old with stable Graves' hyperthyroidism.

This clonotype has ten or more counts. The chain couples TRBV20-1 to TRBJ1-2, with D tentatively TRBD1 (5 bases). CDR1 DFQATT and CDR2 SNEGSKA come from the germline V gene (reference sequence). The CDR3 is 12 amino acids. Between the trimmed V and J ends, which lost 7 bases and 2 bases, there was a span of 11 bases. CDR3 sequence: CSVGGGNYGYTF. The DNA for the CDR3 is TGCAGTGTCGGGGGAGGGAACTATGGCTACACCTTC.

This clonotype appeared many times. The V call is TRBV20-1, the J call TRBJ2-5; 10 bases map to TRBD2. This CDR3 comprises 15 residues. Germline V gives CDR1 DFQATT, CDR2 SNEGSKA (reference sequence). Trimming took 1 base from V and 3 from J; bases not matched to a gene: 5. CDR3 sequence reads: CSARASLAGEETQYF. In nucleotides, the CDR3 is TGCAGTGCTAGAGCCTCCCTAGCGGGGGAAGAGACCCAGTACTTC.

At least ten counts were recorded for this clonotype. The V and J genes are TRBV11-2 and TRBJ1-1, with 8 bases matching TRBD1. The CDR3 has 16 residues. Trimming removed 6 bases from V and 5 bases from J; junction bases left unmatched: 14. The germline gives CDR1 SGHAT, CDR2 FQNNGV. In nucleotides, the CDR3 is TGTGCCAGCAGTTCAGGGGGCGGACGTGGCTGGACTGAAGCTTTCTTT. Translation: CASSSGGGRGWTEAFF.

Here the CDR3 DNA reads TGTGCCAGCTCGCCTAAATACCATTCCGGGACAGCGAGCTCCTACGAGCAGTACTTC. Its translation is CASSPKYHSGTASSYEQYF. V usage is TRBV18 and J usage is TRBJ2-7, with TRBD1 matching over 7 bases. The CDR3 contains 19 residues. Germline V gene data show CDR1 as KGHSH and CDR2 as LQKENI. V lost 6 bases and J lost 0; bases outside the gene matches: 20. The whole variable domain, remainder taken from reference TRBV18 and TRBJ2-7, is NAGVMQNPRHLVRRRGQEARLRCSPMKGHSHVYWYRQLPEEGLKFMVYLQKENIIDESGMPKERFSAEFPKEGPSILRIQQVVRGDSAAYFCASSPKYHSGTASSYEQYFGPGTRLTVT.

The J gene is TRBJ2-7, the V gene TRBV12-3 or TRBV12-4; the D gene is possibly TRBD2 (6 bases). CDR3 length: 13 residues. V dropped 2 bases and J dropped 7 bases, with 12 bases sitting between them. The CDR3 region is CASSLSSGEEQYF. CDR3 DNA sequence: TGTGCCAGCAGTTTAAGTTCGGGGGAGGAGCAGTACTTC.

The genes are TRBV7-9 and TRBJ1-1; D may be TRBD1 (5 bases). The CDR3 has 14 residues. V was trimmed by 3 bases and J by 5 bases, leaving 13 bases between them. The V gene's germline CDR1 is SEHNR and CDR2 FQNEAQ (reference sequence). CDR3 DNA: TGTGCCAGCAGCTTCTTCAGGGAGATAACTGAAGCTTTCTTT. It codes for CASSFFREITEAFF.

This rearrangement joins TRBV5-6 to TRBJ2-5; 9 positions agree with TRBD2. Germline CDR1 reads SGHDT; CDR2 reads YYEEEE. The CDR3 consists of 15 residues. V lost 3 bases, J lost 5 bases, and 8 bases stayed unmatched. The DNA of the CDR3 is TGTGCCAGCAGCTCCATAGCGGGGGCGTTGGAGACCCAGTACTTC. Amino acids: CASSSIAGALETQYF.

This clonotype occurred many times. CDR3 coding DNA: TGTGCCAGCAGTGACTACACTGAGAGGGCCCAGTACTTC. Translating it yields CASSDYTERAQYF. The V call is TRBV6-1, the J call TRBJ2-5; D may be TRBD2 (5 bases). V was trimmed by 3 bases and J by 9 bases, leaving 14 bases between them. CDR3 size: 13 residues. The germline V gene encodes CDR1 MNHNS and CDR2 SASEGT.

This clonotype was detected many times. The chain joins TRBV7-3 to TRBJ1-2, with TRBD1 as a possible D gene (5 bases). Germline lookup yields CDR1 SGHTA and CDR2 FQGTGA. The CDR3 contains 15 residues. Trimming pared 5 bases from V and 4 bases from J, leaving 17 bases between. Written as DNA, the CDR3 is TGTGCCAGCAGCCCCGCCTCAGGGACTATCTATGGCTACACCTTC. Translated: CASSPASGTIYGYTF.

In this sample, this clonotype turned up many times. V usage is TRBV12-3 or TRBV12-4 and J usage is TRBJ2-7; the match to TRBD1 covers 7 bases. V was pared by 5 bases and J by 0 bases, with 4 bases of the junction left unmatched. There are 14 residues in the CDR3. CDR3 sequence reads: CASSKGALSYEQYF. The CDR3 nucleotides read TGTGCCAGCAGTAAGGGGGCCCTCTCCTACGAGCAGTACTTC.

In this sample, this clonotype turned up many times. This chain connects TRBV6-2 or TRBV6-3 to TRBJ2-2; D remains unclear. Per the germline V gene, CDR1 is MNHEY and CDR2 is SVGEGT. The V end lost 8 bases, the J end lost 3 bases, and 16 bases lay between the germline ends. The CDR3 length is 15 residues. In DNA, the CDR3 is TGTGCCAGCTCTTTTTTCTCGACCTACACCGGGGAGCTGTTTTTT. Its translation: CASSFFSTYTGELFF.

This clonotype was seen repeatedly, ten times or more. CDR3 sequence reads: CSARLGQREAAFF. The CDR3 DNA is TGCAGTGCGCGCCTGGGACAGCGAGAGGCGGCTTTCTTT. The chain has TRBV20-1 and TRBJ1-1; 7 bases are shared with TRBD1. Per the germline V gene, CDR1 is DFQATT and CDR2 is SNEGSKA (reference sequence). V dropped 6 bases and J dropped 11; count of bases not matched to a gene: 15. The CDR3 loop spans 13 amino acids.

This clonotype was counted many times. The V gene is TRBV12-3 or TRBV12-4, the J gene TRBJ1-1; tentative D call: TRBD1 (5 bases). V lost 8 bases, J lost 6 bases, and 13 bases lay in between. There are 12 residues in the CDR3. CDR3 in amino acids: CASAGMAPEAFF. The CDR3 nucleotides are TGTGCCAGCGCAGGGATGGCGCCTGAAGCTTTCTTT.